This T cell receptor (beta chain) derives from a study of blood T cell repertoires in COVID-19. Study in general: Acute and convalescent COVID-19 samples came from the United States, Italy and Spain. The analysed material was cDNA or gDNA that came from T cells, B-cell-depleted T cells, or PBMCs.

Original data processing: Reference gene primer amplification in the assay estimated nucleated cell counts. TCRdb's table, derived via immunoSEQ multiplex PCR, lists solely in-frame clones and lacks some. That table is the source of V, J and clone size, and D and trimming were worked out from the DNA. The table lists 140,000 or so clones, around 90% of them singletons, with about 5.8% in the top ten. Deletions cut 8 bases from V and 2 bases from J, with 16 bases between. The CDR3 sequence is 15 residues long. In germline, CDR1 is MDHEN, CDR2 SYDVKM. The clonotype originates from a human donor in a cohort sampled during active COVID-19. Sequencing was carried out using peripheral blood. V is TRBV28 and J is TRBJ1-5; D is possibly TRBD1 (5 bases). The DNA for the CDR3 is TGTGCCAGCTTGCCGGGGGTGGACCGCAATCAGCCCCAGCATTTT. It yields the protein CASLPGVDRNQPQHF.